This T cell receptor (beta chain) was identified in a study of cytomegalovirus exposure and HLA in healthy donors. This clone appeared once. Its antigen is unknown. Other DNA sequences of this sample code for an identical CDR3. The PCR made use of 60 Vbeta and 13 Jbeta primers. Generated by immunoSEQ multiplex PCR, the TCRdb table keeps only in-frame clones and is missing some. The repertoire holds approximately 170,000 clones, with 75% to 85% as singletons. CDR3 length equals 16 residues. The ends were cut back, 4 bases at V and 0 bases at J, with 15 bases in the middle. The germline V gene has CDR1 SGDLS and CDR2 YYNGEE. Study-level findings and limits: In a later analysis, parvovirus B19, influenza, CMV and Epstein-Barr virus appeared linked to several top co-occurrence clusters. A prior analysis recorded that most TCR beta V segments were productive about 90% or about 30% of the time. Apparent HLA restriction characterized most CMV-associated TCR beta chains in a later analysis.

This TCR derives from a male donor in good health and CMV-seropositive. The chain joins TRBV9 to TRBJ2-3; D perhaps matches TRBD2 (6 bases). Sequencing was done on a sample of PBMCs. The CDR3 DNA sequence: TGTGCCAGCAGCCCGAGGGGCGGGGAAAGCACAGATACGCAGTATTTT. Protein sequence: CASSPRGGESTDTQYF.